Included here is one TCR beta chain sequence, with context. This sample is drawn from a study of blood T cell repertoires in COVID-19. TCRdb keeps only in-frame clones here, not all; method: immunoSEQ multiplex PCR. The sample includes about 120,000 clones, around 80% of them seen just once. The germline V gene encodes CDR1 MNHEY and CDR2 SVGAGI. The CDR3 length is 14 residues. V was trimmed by 2 bases and J by 6 bases, leaving 14 bases between them. The sample was peripheral blood. This clonotype was obtained from a man between 65 and 85 years old with acute or convalescent COVID-19. The genes are TRBV6-5 and TRBJ2-7, with D possibly being TRBD2 (6 bases). The CDR3 loop reads CASSYGGKLTEQYF. As DNA, the CDR3 is TGTGCCAGCAGTTACGGCGGGAAACTCACCGAGCAGTACTTC.